These T cell receptor beta chains were read from a single sample in a study of blood T cell repertoires in COVID-19. The assay was immunoSEQ multiplex PCR, and TCRdb's table has in-frame clones only and misses some. The sample contains about 140,000 clones, about 88% of which appear only once. Sequencing was done on a sample of peripheral blood. The receptors derive from a man aged 50 or older with active or convalescent COVID-19. Both conserved end residues are part of each CDR3. D genes are given only for firm matches. Clone size is given for some rows only: seen once, a few or many times, or a class if the clone is expanded.

D	size	V	J	DNA	CDR3
-	-	TRBV12-3/TRBV12-4	TRBJ2-6	TGTGCCAGCAGTTTTCTGGGGGCCAACGTCCTGACTTTC	CASSFLGANVLTF
TRBD1	-	TRBV6-5	TRBJ2-7	TGTGCCAGCAGCGAGGCGGGACAGGACCCCTACGAGCAGTACTTC	CASSEAGQDPYEQYF
TRBD1	-	TRBV10-3	TRBJ1-3	TGTGCCATCAGTGTTTCAGGGGGCCGCCTGACTGGAAACACCATATATTTT	CAISVSGGRLTGNTIYF
-	few	TRBV6-5	TRBJ1-1	TGTGCCAGCAGTTACTGGGCGAACACTGAAGCTTTCTTT	CASSYWANTEAFF
TRBD2	-	TRBV24-1	TRBJ2-1	TGTGCCACCAGTGATCAACCGGGACTAGCGGGTAATGAGCAGTTCTTC	CATSDQPGLAGNEQFF
TRBD1	-	TRBV19	TRBJ1-5	TGTGCCAGTTCCCCGGGGGACAGGGGGGATCAGCCCCAGCATTTT	CASSPGDRGDQPQHF
-	-	TRBV27	TRBJ1-1	TGTGCCAGCAGTTTATCGACAGGGAACACTGAAGCTTTCTTT	CASSLSTGNTEAFF
TRBD1	-	TRBV10-2	TRBJ2-3	TGCGCCAGCAGTGACCGAGGGGGACAGGTGGCAGATACGCAGTATTTT	CASSDRGGQVADTQYF
TRBD1	-	TRBV7-8	TRBJ2-4	TGTGCCAGCAGCTCGGACGGGACAGTCCGTGGCATTCAGTACTTC	CASSSDGTVRGIQYF
-	-	TRBV5-1	TRBJ2-3	TGCGCCAGCAGCTTGAGGACAGATTACACAGATACGCAGTATTTT	CASSLRTDYTDTQYF
TRBD2	-	TRBV10-3	TRBJ2-3	TGTGCCATCAGTGATAGCGGGAGGGGCACAGATACGCAGTATTTT	CAISDSGRGTDTQYF
TRBD1	-	TRBV5-1	TRBJ1-6	TGCGCCAGCAATCCCGGGACAGAGAATTCACCCCTCCACTTT	CASNPGTENSPLHF
TRBD1	-	TRBV18	TRBJ2-4	TGTGCCAGCTCACCCACGACAGGGGCCAAAAACATTCAGTACTTC	CASSPTTGAKNIQYF
-	-	TRBV4-3	TRBJ1-4	TGCGCCAGCAGCCAAGACTTTGCAACTAATGAAAAACTGTTTTTT	CASSQDFATNEKLFF
-	-	TRBV27	TRBJ2-7	TGTGCCAGCAGTCAACAGGGCTCAAGCTCCTACGAGCAGTACTTC	CASSQQGSSSYEQYF
TRBD2	-	TRBV20-1	TRBJ2-1	TGCAGTGCTAGTCTCCGGGAGGAAGGGCAGTTCTTC	CSASLREEGQFF
TRBD1	-	TRBV25-1	TRBJ1-2	TGTGCCAGCAGTATTTCGGGACAGGTCTATGGCTACACCTTC	CASSISGQVYGYTF
TRBD2	-	TRBV12-5	TRBJ2-1	TGTGCTAGTGGTTTGGGACTAGCGGTTGTAGAGCAGTTCTTC	CASGLGLAVVEQFF
TRBD1	few	TRBV5-1	TRBJ2-2	TGCGCCAGCAGCATGACAGGGGGAGGGAACACCGGGGAGCTGTTTTTT	CASSMTGGGNTGELFF
-	-	TRBV27	TRBJ1-1	TGTGCCAGTCTGAGGACTGGGCGGCGTACTGAAGCTTTCTTT	CASLRTGRRTEAFF
TRBD1	-	TRBV30	TRBJ2-5	TGTGCCTGGAGTGTAGGCGGACAGGGCAAGACCCAGTACTTC	CAWSVGGQGKTQYF
-	-	TRBV5-1	TRBJ2-5	TGCGCCAGCAGCCTACAGGGGGGGCCCTTCGGAGAGACCCAGTACTTC	CASSLQGGPFGETQYF